This section outlines one T cell receptor (beta chain) sequence together with its context. No cognate antigen has been identified for it. No base quality values were provided; no much bigger clone lies one nucleotide off. Sequencing instrument: Illumina NovaSeq 6000. TCRalpha and TCRbeta cDNA libraries were built by 5'RACE with constant-segment primers, adding sample barcodes and unique molecular identifiers. RNA was extracted from every sample with Trizol reagent. Amplification of the libraries took two PCR steps, and the second step added a second sample barcode plus Illumina TruSeq adapters. Sequencing of the libraries was done on an Illumina NovaSeq, producing 2 x 150 bp paired-end reads. Processing in the source paper ran as follows. Demultiplexing of reads and collapsing into UMI-guided consensus sequences were performed with migec v1.2.7. With mixcr v2.1.11, UMI consensuses were aligned to TRA and TRB V and J templates and assembled into clonotypes. Clonotypes were classified as expanded or contracted when called significant by both edgeR and NoisET, with noise models trained on biological replicates. For edgeR calls, the cutoffs were a false discovery rate-adjusted p below 0.01 and a log2 fold-change threshold of 1. PCA with hierarchical clustering of max-normalized trajectories of the 1000 most abundant clonotypes was used as exploratory dynamics analysis. Each responding clone was given a CD4 or CD8 phenotype based on the CD4+ and CD8+ repertoires, which had been sequenced separately. TCRdb ran its own pipeline on the public reads, namely fastp trimming at Q25 and MiXCR clone calling, and kept in-frame beta chains. CDR3 protein sequences are deduplicated, and each keeps its most common genes and DNA. The V and J calls and clone size come from TCRdb's table, not from the authors' own analysis. The sample table records about 560,000 distinct CDR3 sequences; roughly 17% of these occur just once. Of the sample, just over 8% is held by the ten largest clones.

These data are taken from a study of T-cell memory formation after mild COVID-19 (dated by TCRdb to the early 2020s). Turning to the overall study: TCR sequence clusters from the two donors were largely donor specific. In two donors, T-cell clones that expanded and contracted after mild COVID-19 were followed by sequencing TCRalpha and TCRbeta repertoires longitudinally. Two young, previously healthy adult volunteers made up the cohort, one male and one female.

The investigation overall reported the following: Some responding clones were found in pre-infection memory, which suggests that pre-existing cross-reactive memory T cells took part in the SARS-CoV-2 response. SARS-CoV-2 specificity of the second-wave clones peaking on day 37 was not confirmed. Contracting CD4+ clones appeared mostly in the CM and EM memory subsets, whereas CD8+ clones were enriched in EMRA. Clones that contracted from day 15 to 85 showed balanced CD4/CD8 phenotypes, whereas a second wave of clones that expanded from day 15 to 37 leaned towards CD4+. The study covered only a couple of mild cases, and larger cohorts including severe cases with pre-infection samples were considered necessary.

Ficoll-Paque density gradient centrifugation was the method used to isolate PBMCs. CDR1 and CDR2 (SGHRS, YFSETQ) derive from the germline V gene. The CDR3 runs 14 residues from the cysteine to the phenylalanine. Of the read, only the CDR3 DNA is kept; its 42 bases are in frame from base 1. At the junction V is shortened by 0 bases and J by 2 bases, with 9 bases in between. The sequenced sample consisted of PBMCs or a T cell subset sorted from them (not recorded which). The V and J genes are TRBV5-1 and TRBJ2-7; a tentative D match to TRBD1 spans 5 bases. The sequence was collected from an adult woman who had mild COVID-19 (a few samples of this study predate the infection). The sample titles of this study are shuffled in the database, so cell type and time point are left out; the donor was told from shared clones. This receptor has the CDR3 CASSLVQGTYEQYF. DNA sequence: TGCGCCAGCAGCTTGGTTCAGGGAACCTACGAGCAGTACTTC.